The 8 T cell receptor beta chains reported below all come from one sample, sequenced in a study of T-cell memory formation after mild COVID-19. TCRdb used MiXCR to reprocess the 5' RACE reads, holding one entry per CDR3 protein. The repertoire holds about 200,000 distinct CDR3 sequences, with 15% to 20% as singletons. Material: PBMCs or a T cell subset sorted from them (not recorded which). The receptors derive from an adult woman who had mild COVID-19 (a few samples of this study predate the infection). Cell type and time point are not known.

This clonotype occurred a few times. The J gene is TRBJ2-1, the V gene TRBV24-1; 9 positions match TRBD1. The CDR3 runs 14 residues. V dropped 7 bases and J dropped 8; count of bases not matched to a gene: 8. CDR1 KGHDR and CDR2 SFDVKD come from the germline V gene. In DNA form, the CDR3 reads TGTGCCACCAGGCCGGGACAGGGTAACCATGAGCAGTTCTTC. Its translation: CATRPGQGNHEQFF.

J is TRBJ1-5 and V is TRBV7-2, with 7 bases fitting TRBD1. The V gene's germline CDR1 is SGHTA and CDR2 FQGNSA. Trimming cost V 1 base and J 9 bases; bases outside gene matches: 12. This CDR3 spans 16 amino acids. The DNA of the CDR3 is TGTGCCAGCAGCTTAGATCTGACAGGGAGCAGGGGGCCCCAGCATTTT. Its protein is CASSLDLTGSRGPQHF.

A few counts support this clonotype. The gene calls are TRBV5-6 and TRBJ1-3; 7 bases are a match to TRBD1. The CDR3 is 15 amino acids. V was pared by 2 bases and J by 2 bases, with 4 bases of the junction left unmatched. Germline V lookup: CDR1 SGHDT, CDR2 YYEEEE. CDR3 in amino acids: CASSFQGDTGNTIYF. The CDR3 bases are TGTGCCAGCAGCTTCCAGGGGGATACTGGAAACACCATATATTTT.

This clonotype was observed a few times. This chain uses TRBV24-1 with TRBJ2-4; D tentatively reads TRBD1 or TRBD2 (6 bases each). The germline V and J ends were trimmed by 5 bases and 6 bases, with 16 bases remaining between them. Germline assignment: CDR1 KGHDR and CDR2 SFDVKD. This CDR3 comprises 15 residues. CDR3 in DNA: TGTGCCACCAGTGGGACGGGCAGGGGAGGAAACATTCAGTACTTC. Translation gives CATSGTGRGGNIQYF.

The CDR3, as DNA: TGTGCCAGCACACTGGACAGCTTTGGGGGCGGGGAGCTGTTTTTT. As protein: CASTLDSFGGGELFF. V is TRBV12-3 or TRBV12-4 and J is TRBJ2-2; a weak D match, TRBD1 (6 bases). Deletions cut 7 bases from V and 7 bases from J, with 19 bases between. This CDR3 is 15 amino acids long.

V is TRBV12-3 or TRBV12-4 and J is TRBJ2-7; D is possibly TRBD1 or TRBD2 (6 bases each). Trimming shortened V by 4 bases and J by 7 bases, and 11 bases separated the two germline ends. The length of the CDR3 is 12 residues. CDR3 bases: TGTGCCAGCAGTTCCGGGGGCAGGGAGCAGTACTTC. Its translation is CASSSGGREQYF.

This rearrangement joins TRBV2 to TRBJ1-6, with 9 bases fitting TRBD1. CDR1 is SNHLY and CDR2 is FYNNEI in the germline V gene. CDR3 length: 15 amino acids. The V segment lost 4 bases and the J segment 14 bases; nucleotides outside the gene matches: 12. For the CDR3, the DNA is TGTGCCAGCAGTGGCGGGACAGGGAGCCCGTCAACCCTCCACTTT. Protein product: CASSGGTGSPSTLHF.

This clonotype was detected only a few times. This chain links TRBV20-1 with TRBJ2-3; D unresolved. Trimming removed 0 bases at V and 3 bases at J, with 10 bases between. The CDR3 totals 14 residues. CDR1 and CDR2 from the germline V gene are DFQATT and SNEGSKA (reference sequence). This CDR3 reads CSAREGGGTDTQYF. CDR3 DNA: TGCAGTGCTAGAGAGGGCGGCGGTACAGATACGCAGTATTTT.